Shown below are 32 T cell receptor beta chains from a single sample sequenced in a study of a mutant IDH1 vaccine in newly diagnosed glioma. The antigens these receptors bind are not known. The time point here: week 11, during vaccination. It was 300 ug of mutant IDH1 20-mer peptide that made up each vaccine dose, given with topical imiquimod. The repertoire was sequenced with immunoSEQ multiplex PCR; TCRdb's copy has only in-frame clones and lacks some. The sample carries tens of thousands of clones, roughly four fifths recorded once. Sequencing used PBMCs, obtained from a glioma patient whose treatment included an IDH1 peptide vaccine. These receptors all come from a man aged 25 to 45 with glioma.

The genes are TRBV20-1 and TRBJ1-2; tentatively, D is TRBD1 (5 bases). CDR1 DFQATT and CDR2 SNEGSKA come from the germline V gene (reference sequence). The CDR3 covers 11 residues. V lost 4 bases and J 8 bases, leaving 11 bases between the germline ends. CDR3 sequence: CSAIRADGYTF. CDR3 sequence (DNA): TGCAGTGCTATCAGGGCAGACGGCTACACCTTC.

This sequence joins TRBV7-2 and TRBJ2-1; 9 nucleotides line up with TRBD2. Germline V lookup: CDR1 SGHTA, CDR2 FQGNSA. This CDR3 comprises 18 residues. Trimming removed 6 bases from V and 3 bases from J; junction bases left unmatched: 15. The CDR3 reads CASRRVGAGGWRYNEQFF. The CDR3 nucleotides are TGTGCCAGCAGACGCGTTGGTGCGGGAGGGTGGCGCTACAATGAGCAGTTCTTC.

V usage is TRBV23-1 and J usage is TRBJ2-2, with D perhaps matching TRBD2 (6 bases). TRBV23-1 is placed among ORFs of uncertain function. The CDR3 sequence is 15 residues long. Deletions cut 11 bases from V and 2 bases from J, with 18 bases between. Here the CDR3 reads CAGPLAEENTGELFF. The DNA for the CDR3 is TGCGCCGGACCTTTAGCGGAGGAAAACACCGGGGAGCTGTTTTTT.

The genes are TRBV10-3 and TRBJ2-3; no clear D gene. CDR1 is ENHRY and CDR2 is SYGVKD in the germline V gene. The V end lost 0 bases, the J end lost 4 bases, and 5 bases lay between the germline ends. There are 13 residues in the CDR3. The CDR3 spells CAISESYSDTQYF. The CDR3 DNA follows: TGTGCCATCAGTGAGTCATACTCAGATACGCAGTATTTT.

The V gene is TRBV18, the J gene TRBJ2-7; D possibly corresponds to TRBD1 (6 bases). Germline-derived CDR1 and CDR2 are KGHSH and LQKENI. V was trimmed by 8 bases and J by 7 bases, leaving 12 bases between them. The CDR3 length is 11 residues. CDR3 DNA: TGTGCCAGCCACGACAGGCGGGAGCAGTACTTC. This translates into CASHDRREQYF.

CDR3 protein: CASSFPDFKRNTEAFF. The DNA for the CDR3 is TGTGCCAGCAGCTTCCCGGACTTTAAAAGGAACACTGAAGCTTTCTTT. V usage is TRBV7-8 and J usage is TRBJ1-1; no clear D. Germline loops: CDR1 SGHVS, CDR2 FQNEAQ. The V end lost 3 bases, the J end lost 1 base, and 15 bases lay between the germline ends. There are 16 residues in the CDR3.

The DNA for the CDR3 is TGTGCCAGCAGCTTGGAGGGGGGCTACGAGCAGTACTTC. It specifies CASSLEGGYEQYF. The chain joins TRBV28 to TRBJ2-7, with D perhaps matching TRBD1 or TRBD2 (6 bases each). Germline V gene data show CDR1 as MDHEN and CDR2 as SYDVKM. V was cut by 6 bases and J by 3 bases, with 12 bases left in between. The CDR3 totals 13 residues.

In this sample, this clone turned up a few times. This chain links TRBV5-1 with TRBJ2-5; 9 positions agree with TRBD2. V shed 0 bases and J 2 bases; nucleotides not matched to a gene: 5. Germline V CDR1 and CDR2: SGHRS, YFSETQ. CDR3 length: 16 amino acids. The CDR3 here is CASSLGVTSGQETQYF. CDR3 nucleotides: TGCGCCAGCAGCTTGGGGGTGACTAGCGGACAAGAGACCCAGTACTTC.

This chain uses TRBV27 with TRBJ2-1, with 8 bases matching TRBD1. CDR3 length equals 12 residues. V lost 5 bases, J lost 10 bases, and 4 bases stayed unmatched. Germline lookup yields CDR1 MNHEY and CDR2 SMNVEV (reference sequence). CDR3 residues: CASSPGGREQFF. In nucleotides, the CDR3 is TGTGCCAGCAGTCCAGGGGGCCGCGAGCAGTTCTTC.

This clone was counted once. The chain couples TRBV7-7 to TRBJ2-5, with 7 bases aligning to TRBD1. The length of the CDR3 is 14 residues. The germline gives CDR1 SSHAT, CDR2 FNYEAQ (reference sequence). V shed 4 bases, J shed 6 bases, and the junction held 8 bases outside the gene matches. In DNA form, the CDR3 reads TGTGCCAGCAGCTCCACAGGGGAAGCACAGACCCAGTACTTC. It translates to CASSSTGEAQTQYF.

CDR3 nucleotide sequence: TGTGCCATCAGCGACGCGAAGACCCACTTCTCCTATGGCTACACCTTC. This gives the protein CAISDAKTHFSYGYTF. V usage is TRBV10-3 and J usage is TRBJ1-2, with D unresolved. In germline, CDR1 is ENHRY, CDR2 SYGVKD. V was cut by 6 bases and J by 4 bases, with 21 bases left in between. This CDR3 comprises 16 residues.

The rearrangement uses TRBV7-9 and TRBJ1-1, with 8 bases identical to TRBD1. Germline CDR1 SEHNR, CDR2 FQNEAQ (reference sequence). After removal of 5 bases from V and 5 bases from J, the junction contained 10 bases not matched to a gene. The CDR3 length is 15 residues. The CDR3, as DNA: TGTGCCAGCAGCCCCCGGACAGGGATCGTTACTGAAGCTTTCTTT. As protein: CASSPRTGIVTEAFF.

The V and J genes are TRBV9 and TRBJ1-6; the match to TRBD1 covers 8 bases. Unmatched junction bases numbered 12, after V lost 4 bases and J lost 9 bases. The germline V gene encodes CDR1 SGDLS and CDR2 YYNGEE. CDR3 size: 16 residues. The CDR3 DNA follows: TGTGCCAGCAGCCCCGACAGGGGCGCCCCCCGTTCACCCCTCCACTTT. This encodes CASSPDRGAPRSPLHF.

The genes are TRBV29-1 and TRBJ2-5, with no clear D. The CDR3 has 13 residues. The germline V and J ends were trimmed by 4 bases and 1 base, with 10 bases remaining between them. Germline V gives CDR1 SQVTM, CDR2 ANQGSEA. The CDR3 coding sequence is TGCAGCGTTGTGAGTATGTTCCAAGAGACCCAGTACTTC. It is translated as CSVVSMFQETQYF.

This chain joins TRBV6-1 and TRBJ2-3; 8 bases map to TRBD1. This CDR3 spans 14 amino acids. With V trimmed by 6 bases and J by 1 base, 3 bases remained unmatched. Germline V CDR1 and CDR2: MNHNS, SASEGT. For the CDR3, the DNA is TGTGCCAGCAGCGCGGGACAGGGCACAGATACGCAGTATTTT. This gives the protein CASSAGQGTDTQYF.

The chain combines TRBV9 with TRBJ1-1; 9 bases align to TRBD1. V lost 0 bases and J lost 4; bases outside the gene matches: 7. The CDR3 sequence is 16 residues long. Germline V gene sequence: CDR1 SGDLS, CDR2 YYNGEE. This CDR3 reads CASSVEGTGFGTEAFF. CDR3 DNA: TGTGCCAGCAGCGTAGAGGGGACAGGGTTTGGCACTGAAGCTTTCTTT.

The V call is TRBV2, the J call TRBJ1-2; weak D call: TRBD1 (5 bases). Trimming took off 3 bases at V and 4 bases at J, with 12 bases between the two ends. Germline V CDR1 and CDR2: SNHLY, FYNNEI. The CDR3 is 14 amino acids. CDR3 region: CASSDDRKLYGYTF. For the CDR3, the DNA is TGTGCCAGCAGTGACGACAGAAAACTCTATGGCTACACCTTC.

V is TRBV6-5 and J is TRBJ1-2; D remains unclear. Per germline, CDR1 MNHEY and CDR2 SVGAGI. V was pared by 8 bases and J by 7 bases, with 20 bases between. The CDR3 is 14 residues long. The chain's CDR3 is CASSLSATSVGYTF. The DNA for the CDR3 is TGTGCCAGCTCTCTATCCGCGACCAGCGTTGGCTACACCTTC.

The rearrangement joins TRBV19 to TRBJ1-3, with D perhaps TRBD1 (5 bases). CDR3 length equals 16 residues. Germline V lookup: CDR1 LNHDA, CDR2 SQIVND (reference sequence). V dropped 7 bases and J dropped 1 base, with 17 bases sitting between them. The DNA of the CDR3 is TGTGCCAGTATGAGGAGGGGCCGGTCTTCTGGAAACACCATATATTTT. This sequence encodes CASMRRGRSSGNTIYF.

CDR3 amino acids: CASSLWRGDTGELFF. CDR3 bases: TGTGCCAGCAGTTTGTGGCGCGGGGACACCGGGGAGCTGTTTTTT. The chain has TRBV28 and TRBJ2-2, with D tentatively TRBD2 (6 bases). This CDR3 is built from 15 residues. The germline V gene encodes CDR1 MDHEN and CDR2 SYDVKM. V was trimmed by 3 bases and J by 3 bases, leaving 11 bases between them.

The genes are TRBV14 and TRBJ2-1; tentative D call: TRBD2 (5 bases). The CDR3 is 15 residues long. Germline CDR1 SGHDN, CDR2 FVKESK. Trimming left V 1 base short and J 0 bases short, with 7 bases between. CDR3 sequence reads: CASSQAGSSYNEQFF. The CDR3 coding sequence is TGTGCCAGCAGCCAAGCGGGGAGCTCCTACAATGAGCAGTTCTTC. The complete variable domain, with remaining parts taken from reference TRBV14 and TRBJ2-1, reads EAGVTQFPSHSVIEKGQTVTLRCDPISGHDNLYWYRRVMGKEIKFLLHFVKESKQDESGMPNNRFLAERTGGTYSTLKVQPAELEDSGVYFCASSQAGSSYNEQFFGPGTRLTVL.

This clone was seen a handful of times. The chain has TRBV7-2 and TRBJ2-1; D may be TRBD1 (6 bases). There are 12 residues in the CDR3. Germline CDR1 SGHTA, CDR2 FQGNSA. V gave up 6 bases and J gave up 7 bases, with 10 bases separating them. The CDR3 here is CASSDTGNEQFF. The CDR3 DNA is TGTGCCAGCAGTGACACAGGGAATGAGCAGTTCTTC. Variable domain in full (rest from reference TRBV7-2 and TRBJ2-1): GAGVSQSPSNKVTEKGKDVELRCDPISGHTALYWYRQSLGQGLEFLIYFQGNSAPDKSGLPSDRFSAERTGGSVSTLTIQRTQQEDSAVYLCASSDTGNEQFFGPGTRLTVL.

The genes are TRBV5-1 and TRBJ1-1, with 10 bases lining up with TRBD1. Looked up from germline, CDR1 is SGHRS and CDR2 is YFSETQ. The CDR3 runs to 17 residues. Trimming cost V 4 bases and J 1 base; bases outside gene matches: 10. This CDR3 reads CASSIIGQGVKNTEAFF. CDR3 DNA sequence: TGCGCCAGCAGCATTATCGGACAGGGGGTGAAGAACACTGAAGCTTTCTTT.

The chain joins TRBV28 to TRBJ1-2, with 7 bases that match TRBD1. The germline V gene encodes CDR1 MDHEN and CDR2 SYDVKM. CDR3 length: 16 residues. The junction had 16 bases not matched to a gene; V was cut back by 10 bases and J by 2 bases. CDR3 protein: CAISAHTQGGNYGYTF. The CDR3 nucleotides read TGTGCCATAAGTGCCCATACCCAGGGGGGCAACTATGGCTACACCTTC.

V usage is TRBV5-5 and J usage is TRBJ2-1; TRBD2 is a possible D gene (6 bases). Per the germline V gene, CDR1 is SGHKS and CDR2 is YYEKEE (reference sequence). V was shortened by 0 bases and J by 2 bases, with 9 bases between the two germline ends. The length of the CDR3 is 15 residues. The CDR3 here is CASSLGAGTYNEQFF. The CDR3 DNA is TGTGCCAGCAGCTTGGGGGCGGGGACCTACAATGAGCAGTTCTTC.

The chain links TRBV4-2 to TRBJ1-3, with D hard to call. V was shortened by 4 bases and J by 0 bases, with 13 bases between the two germline ends. This CDR3 has 16 amino acids. Germline loops: CDR1 LGHNA, CDR2 YNFKEQ. In DNA form, the CDR3 reads TGTGCCAGCAGCCCCCCCGGGTCCATCTCTGGAAACACCATATATTTT. This sequence encodes CASSPPGSISGNTIYF.

This sequence joins TRBV19 and TRBJ2-7; TRBD1 is a possible D gene (5 bases). There are 14 residues in the CDR3. The V gene's germline CDR1 is LNHDA and CDR2 SQIVND (reference sequence). The V end was cut by 5 bases, the J end by 1 base, with 12 bases between. This chain's CDR3 is CASSVAQGSYEQYF. CDR3 bases: TGTGCCAGTAGTGTGGCCCAGGGATCCTACGAGCAGTACTTC.

The chain combines TRBV7-2 with TRBJ2-2, with 7 bases fitting TRBD1. This CDR3 comprises 16 residues. CDR1 is SGHTA, CDR2 FQGNSA, per germline. V shed 2 bases, J shed 4 bases, and the junction held 7 bases outside the gene matches. CDR3 sequence: CASSLYQGDSTGELFF. As DNA, the CDR3 is TGTGCCAGCAGCTTATATCAGGGGGACAGCACCGGGGAGCTGTTTTTT.

The V gene is TRBV2, the J gene TRBJ1-4; D not certain. V lost 4 bases, J lost 0 bases, and 6 bases lay in between. CDR1 is SNHLY, CDR2 FYNNEI, per germline. The CDR3 loop spans 14 amino acids. CDR3 region: CASSARATNEKLFF. CDR3 sequence (DNA): TGTGCCAGCAGTGCCCGGGCAACTAATGAAAAACTGTTTTTT.

This clone appeared a few times. J is TRBJ1-5 and V is TRBV7-9; possibly TRBD1 for D (6 bases). The ends were cut back, 5 bases at V and 4 bases at J, with 18 bases in the middle. This CDR3 is 16 amino acids long. Germline V CDR1 and CDR2: SEHNR, FQNEAQ (reference sequence). CDR3 protein: CASSTGRGSSNQPQHF. The CDR3 DNA reads TGTGCCAGCAGCACAGGCAGGGGATCTAGTAATCAGCCCCAGCATTTT.

The V call is TRBV2, the J call TRBJ2-1; 8 bases are a match to TRBD2. Trimming took 7 bases from V and 16 from J; bases not matched to a gene: 9. CDR1 and CDR2 from the germline V gene are SNHLY and FYNNEI. There are 11 residues in the CDR3. For the CDR3, the DNA is TGTGCCAGCATAGCGGGGCCCCGGGCTTTCTTC. It is translated as CASIAGPRAFF.

This clone was detected once. The genes are TRBV7-8 and TRBJ1-4, with 8 bases aligning to TRBD1. The V and J ends lost 3 bases and 7 bases, in that order; junction bases with no gene match: 4. Germline V gene sequence: CDR1 SGHVS, CDR2 FQNEAQ. The CDR3 sequence is 14 residues long. The CDR3 loop is CASSFRGHGEKLFF. In DNA form, the CDR3 reads TGTGCCAGCAGCTTCAGGGGGCATGGTGAAAAACTGTTTTTT.